This T cell receptor (beta chain) is from a study of control samples from healthy donors and cancer patients. Sequencing was performed with immunoSEQ multiplex PCR; in TCRdb, only in-frame clones are kept and a portion is missing. Here the sample spans approximately 100,000 clones, roughly 86% being singletons. Looked up from germline, CDR1 is MNHNY and CDR2 is SVGAGI (reference sequence). Trimming removed 6 bases at V and 1 base at J, with 13 bases between. The CDR3 runs 15 residues. The specimen was blood. This chain joins TRBV6-6 and TRBJ2-4; D gene unclear. This receptor was identified in a man aged 25-45 years in good health. The CDR3 loop is CASSREYSAKNIQYF. CDR3 bases: TGTGCCAGCAGCCGCGAATACTCGGCCAAAAACATTCAGTACTTC.